The rows below give T cell receptor beta chains drawn from one sample of a study of beta chain features in type 1 diabetes. This table comes from immunoSEQ multiplex PCR, and its TCRdb copy is limited to in-frame clones, with some not included. The sample consists of approximately 340,000 clones, about 14% of them appearing once. The sample consisted of naive CD4+ T cells from blood. The receptor source for this set is a woman under 30 in good health. The CDR3 runs from the conserved cysteine through the conserved F or W. The D gene is left open where the match is weak. Some rows have no size entry. The others give once, few or many, or a class for an expanded clone.

V gene	clone size	D gene	J gene	CDR3 DNA	CDR3 protein
TRBV7-6	-	-	TRBJ2-5	TGTGCCAGCGGCCCGAAAGAGACCCAGTACTTC	CASGPKETQYF
TRBV30	-	-	TRBJ1-4	TGTGCCTGGAATTCGAATGAAAAACTGTTTTTT	CAWNSNEKLFF
TRBV7-9	few	TRBD1	TRBJ1-1	TGTGCCAGCAGCGTTCAGGGGGCCACTGAAGCTTTCTTT	CASSVQGATEAFF
TRBV30	few	TRBD2	TRBJ2-5	TGTGCCTGGAGTGCGGCTAGCGGGGCTCACCAAGAGACCCAGTACTTC	CAWSAASGAHQETQYF
TRBV11-2	once	-	TRBJ2-3	TGTGCCAGCAGCTCACCACTTAGCACAGATACGCAGTATTTT	CASSSPLSTDTQYF
TRBV9	few	TRBD2	TRBJ2-1	TGTGCCAGCAGCGTATTTGGCCGGGGGGTAACTGAGCAGTTCTTC	CASSVFGRGVTEQFF
TRBV29-1	-	-	TRBJ2-7	TGCAGCGTTGCCTTAAGAATGACAGAGTCCTACGAGCAGTACTTC	CSVALRMTESYEQYF
TRBV28	-	TRBD2	TRBJ2-5	TGTGCCAGCAGATTCCCCCTTGGGACTAGCGACCAAGAGACCCAGTACTTC	CASRFPLGTSDQETQYF
TRBV29-1	-	TRBD1	TRBJ1-1	TGCAGCGTTGGGAGGACAGGAGGGGCGAACACTGAAGCTTTCTTT	CSVGRTGGANTEAFF
TRBV15	-	TRBD2	TRBJ2-3	TGTGCCACCAGCAGTCCCGGGACTAGCCGCGGACGGACAGATACGCAGTATTTT	CATSSPGTSRGRTDTQYF
TRBV25-1	-	TRBD2	TRBJ2-5	TGTGCCAGCAGTCTCCGAGTAGCGGGAAAGTCCGAGACCCAGTACTTC	CASSLRVAGKSETQYF
TRBV19	-	TRBD2	TRBJ2-5	TGTGCCAGTAGTGCCATTAGCGGGACGAAAGAGACCCAGTACTTC	CASSAISGTKETQYF
TRBV7-9	few	-	TRBJ2-1	TGTGCCAGCAGCTTAGTGGGGCCGCACAATGAGCAGTTCTTC	CASSLVGPHNEQFF
TRBV7-2	-	-	TRBJ2-7	TGTGCCAGCAGCCGAGCCGGCTCCTACGAGCAGTACTTC	CASSRAGSYEQYF
TRBV28	few	-	TRBJ2-7	TGTGCCAGCAGTTTGAGCGTGACTTACTACGAGCAGTACTTC	CASSLSVTYYEQYF
TRBV1	-	-	TRBJ2-5	TGCACCAGCAGCCCCCTCCCCCCAAGCGGGTCCCAAGAGACCCAGTACTTC	CTSSPLPPSGSQETQYF
TRBV28	few	-	TRBJ2-5	TGTGCCAGCGTCCGGTTGAACAGGCATCAAGAGACCCAGTACTTC	CASVRLNRHQETQYF